Sequencing of this T cell receptor (beta chain) was carried out in a study of tissue T cells after allogeneic stem cell transplantation. Study-wide results and caveats: Anatomically similar tissues had similar TCR repertoires within each patient. Motif-based clustering found tissue-specific repertoire signatures shared across patients, though few clones were shared. The study did not identify alloreactive or antigen-specific tissue TCRs, and some clones might be persisting host cells.

Details on this clone: The target antigen is unknown. Genes and germline come from the mouse.

Sample time point: mouse harvest day 7 after allogeneic transplant. Tail vein injection delivered 10^7 T-cell-depleted bone marrow cells and 10^6 splenic CD5+ T cells. B6 (H2b) cells into BALB/c (H2d) mice; tissues taken at day 7 or 14. Only in-frame clones appear in the TCRdb table, and some are missing; sequencing was by immunoSEQ multiplex PCR. Counted here are roughly 8,700 clones, 40% to 55% occurring once; the ten biggest clones make up 7.4%. The origin of this receptor is a female BALB/c mouse given C57BL/6 T cells with graft-versus-host disease after an allogeneic hematopoietic cell transplant. The sample comprised gut tissue.

CDR3: CASSQEGIYNSPLYF. The CDR3 DNA, read in part, is TGTGCCAGCAGCCAAGAGGGGATCTATAATTCGCCCCTCTAC. The V gene is TRBV2, the J gene TRBJ1-6; D not certain. With the read ending 1 residue before the CDR3 end, the germline J gene is used to fill in that end. Being an ORF, TRBJ1-6 has a function that is uncertain. Germline V gene lookup returns CDR1 LGHNA and CDR2 YSYQKL. There are 15 residues in the CDR3. V shed 0 bases and J shed 3 bases, with 6 bases lying between them.